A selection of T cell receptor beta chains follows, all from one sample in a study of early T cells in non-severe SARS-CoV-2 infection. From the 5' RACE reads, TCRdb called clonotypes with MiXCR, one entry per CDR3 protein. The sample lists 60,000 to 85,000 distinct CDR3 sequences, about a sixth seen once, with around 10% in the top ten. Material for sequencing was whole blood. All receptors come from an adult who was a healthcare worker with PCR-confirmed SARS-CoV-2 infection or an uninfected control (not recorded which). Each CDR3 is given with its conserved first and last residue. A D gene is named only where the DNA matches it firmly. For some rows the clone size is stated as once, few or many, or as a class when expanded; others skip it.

CDR3 protein: CASNPGESTDTQYF
CDR3 DNA: TGCGCCAGCAACCCCGGGGAGAGCACAGATACGCAGTATTTT
clone size: -
D gene: -
J gene: TRBJ2-3
V gene: TRBV10-2

CDR3 protein: CASSLAVRGRELFF
CDR3 DNA: TGTGCCAGCAGCTTAGCGGTCAGGGGAAGGGAGCTGTTTTTT
clone size: few
D gene: -
J gene: TRBJ2-2
V gene: TRBV11-2

CDR3 protein: CASMGGDRVYNEQFF
CDR3 DNA: TGTGCCAGTATGGGTGGGGACAGGGTGTACAATGAGCAGTTCTTC
clone size: few
D gene: TRBD1
J gene: TRBJ2-1
V gene: TRBV19

CDR3 protein: CASSSRPGQGYEQYF
CDR3 DNA: TGCGCCAGCAGCTCACGACCGGGACAGGGATACGAGCAGTACTTC
clone size: once
D gene: TRBD1
J gene: TRBJ2-7
V gene: TRBV5-1

CDR3 protein: CASGLVLAGVRETQYF
CDR3 DNA: TGTGCTAGTGGTTTGGTACTAGCGGGAGTCAGAGAGACCCAGTACTTC
clone size: many
D gene: TRBD2
J gene: TRBJ2-5
V gene: TRBV12-5

CDR3 protein: CSVALQQGTSYNSPLHF
CDR3 DNA: TGCAGCGTCGCCTTACAACAGGGGACCTCCTATAATTCACCCCTCCACTTT
clone size: -
D gene: TRBD1
J gene: TRBJ1-6
V gene: TRBV29-1

CDR3 protein: CSARLTTREFF
CDR3 DNA: TGCAGTGCTAGATTGACTACACGCGAGTTCTTC
clone size: few
D gene: -
J gene: TRBJ2-1
V gene: TRBV20-1

CDR3 protein: CASSQTSDGELFF
CDR3 DNA: TGTGCCAGCAGCCAAACTAGCGATGGGGAGCTGTTTTTT
clone size: few
D gene: TRBD2
J gene: TRBJ2-2
V gene: TRBV12-3/TRBV12-4

CDR3 protein: CASSPASGGTYNEQFF
CDR3 DNA: TGTGCCAGCAGCCCGGCTAGCGGGGGGACATACAATGAGCAGTTCTTC
clone size: few
D gene: TRBD2
J gene: TRBJ2-1
V gene: TRBV6-4

CDR3 protein: CASSSHYNEQFF
CDR3 DNA: TGTGCCAGCAGCTCCCACTACAATGAGCAGTTCTTC
clone size: few
D gene: -
J gene: TRBJ2-1
V gene: TRBV7-9

CDR3 protein: CSGDSGEDTQYF
CDR3 DNA: TGCAGCGGGGATTCTGGTGAAGATACGCAGTATTTT
clone size: -
D gene: -
J gene: TRBJ2-3
V gene: TRBV29-1

CDR3 protein: CASSPSARGAYEQYF
CDR3 DNA: TGTGCCAGCAGCCCCTCGGCCCGAGGGGCCTACGAGCAGTACTTC
clone size: -
D gene: -
J gene: TRBJ2-7
V gene: TRBV28

CDR3 protein: CASSLGRKDTQYF
CDR3 DNA: TGTGCCAGCAGCTTAGGCAGAAAAGATACGCAGTATTTT
clone size: -
D gene: -
J gene: TRBJ2-3
V gene: TRBV11-2

CDR3 protein: CASSPNWDAGNQPQHF
CDR3 DNA: TGTGCCAGCAGCCCGAACTGGGACGCGGGTAATCAGCCCCAGCATTTT
clone size: few
D gene: -
J gene: TRBJ1-5
V gene: TRBV5-6

CDR3 protein: CASSVASYGYTF
CDR3 DNA: TGTGCCAGCAGCGTAGCTTCCTATGGCTACACCTTC
clone size: -
D gene: -
J gene: TRBJ1-2
V gene: TRBV9

CDR3 protein: CASSQWINEQFF
CDR3 DNA: TGTGCCAGCAGCCAATGGATCAATGAGCAGTTCTTC
clone size: -
D gene: -
J gene: TRBJ2-1
V gene: TRBV3-1

CDR3 protein: CASSQGPSSYEQYF
CDR3 DNA: TGTGCCAGCAGTCAAGGACCTAGCTCCTACGAGCAGTACTTC
clone size: many
D gene: -
J gene: TRBJ2-7
V gene: TRBV25-1

CDR3 protein: CASSLRSDYEQYF
CDR3 DNA: TGTGCCAGCAGCTTAAGGTCAGATTACGAGCAGTACTTC
clone size: few
D gene: -
J gene: TRBJ2-7
V gene: TRBV7-8

CDR3 protein: CASIDSGTASNYGYTF
CDR3 DNA: TGTGCCAGCATCGACTCCGGGACAGCCTCTAACTATGGCTACACCTTC
clone size: -
D gene: TRBD1
J gene: TRBJ1-2
V gene: TRBV6-6

CDR3 protein: CASSQGTGSYNEQFF
CDR3 DNA: TGTGCCAGCAGCCAAGGGACAGGGAGCTACAATGAGCAGTTCTTC
clone size: few
D gene: TRBD1
J gene: TRBJ2-1
V gene: TRBV4-2

CDR3 protein: CASSPPPPVDSTEAFF
CDR3 DNA: TGTGCCAGCAGCCCCCCCCCACCCGTGGATTCCACTGAAGCTTTCTTT
clone size: few
D gene: -
J gene: TRBJ1-1
V gene: TRBV7-9

CDR3 protein: CSVASGGAANEQFF
CDR3 DNA: TGCAGCGTCGCGAGCGGGGGGGCCGCAAATGAGCAGTTCTTC
clone size: -
D gene: TRBD2
J gene: TRBJ2-1
V gene: TRBV29-1

CDR3 protein: CASGLAAGGSYNEQFF
CDR3 DNA: TGTGCTAGTGGTTTGGCAGCGGGAGGGTCCTACAATGAGCAGTTCTTC
clone size: -
D gene: TRBD2
J gene: TRBJ2-1
V gene: TRBV12-5